This entry lists 18 T cell receptor beta chains sequenced from one sample in a study of monozygotic twins with inflammatory bowel disease. TCRdb re-called the 5' RACE reads; every CDR3 protein appears as one record, without DNA. Recorded for this sample: about 160,000 distinct CDR3 sequences. Material for sequencing was blood. The receptor source for this set is a human donor with ulcerative colitis or Crohn's disease, or a healthy co-twin of an affected twin (not recorded which).

V is TRBV20-1 and J is TRBJ1-1. The CDR3 sequence is 12 residues long. Germline assignment: CDR1 DFQATT and CDR2 SNEGSKA (reference sequence). The CDR3 sequence is CSASPWGTEAFF.

This chain connects TRBV5-1 to TRBJ1-1; as DNA is missing, the TRBD1 call by TCRdb cannot be tested. This CDR3 region has 14 residues. In germline, CDR1 is SGHRS, CDR2 YFSETQ. CDR3 protein: CASSLAGGNTEAFF.

V gene TRBV19 combines with J gene TRBJ2-7; without DNA, the TCRdb call of TRBD1 cannot be checked. The CDR3 spans 17 residues. The germline CDR1 and CDR2 sequences are LNHDA and SQIVND (reference sequence). The CDR3: CASSIWASGGLSYEQYF.

The gene calls are TRBV15 and TRBJ2-5; TCRdb's D gene call, TRBD1, goes unchecked for lack of DNA. CDR1 and CDR2 from the germline V gene are LNHNV and YYDKDF (reference sequence). CDR3 length equals 14 residues. The CDR3 sequence: CATSLGRTGETQYF.

The V and J genes are TRBV5-4 and TRBJ2-7; TCRdb lists TRBD2, though no DNA is available to test this call. The CDR3 totals 17 residues. Looked up from germline, CDR1 is SGHNT and CDR2 is YYREEE (reference sequence). The CDR3 here is CASSPPGLAGGPYEQYF.

The rearrangement links TRBV19 to TRBJ2-2; no DNA is available, so the TRBD2 call from TCRdb remains unchecked. There are 18 residues in the CDR3. Germline V CDR1 and CDR2: LNHDA, SQIVND (reference sequence). CDR3 region: CASNPGLAGSANTGELFF.

The chain has TRBV20-1 and TRBJ2-3; TCRdb designates TRBD2, a call that cannot be tested without DNA. CDR1 DFQATT and CDR2 SNEGSKA come from the germline V gene (reference sequence). The CDR3 spans 13 residues. CDR3 protein: CSAELGRPDTQYF.

This chain links TRBV28 with TRBJ2-5; there is no DNA to check the TCRdb D call of TRBD1. This CDR3 region has 14 residues. Germline-derived CDR1 and CDR2 are MDHEN and SYDVKM. CDR3 sequence: CASSLGTVQETQYF.

The V gene is TRBV7-2, the J gene TRBJ2-7; TCRdb selects TRBD2, and the lack of DNA leaves this call unchecked. Germline V lookup: CDR1 SGHTA, CDR2 FQGNSA. The CDR3 has 15 amino acids. CDR3 loop: CASRPPGTSGKEQYF.

The V and J genes are TRBV29-1 and TRBJ2-3; TCRdb lists TRBD2, though no DNA is available to test this call. Germline CDR1 is SQVTM and CDR2 is ANQGSEA. This CDR3 is built from 13 residues. CDR3 sequence: CSDDGSSTDTQYF.

The chain couples TRBV5-1 to TRBJ2-5; with no DNA, the TCRdb D assignment of TRBD2 cannot be verified. Germline loops: CDR1 SGHRS, CDR2 YFSETQ. The CDR3 extends over 16 amino acids. The CDR3 spells CASSLALGTALETQYF.

V gene TRBV5-8 combines with J gene TRBJ1-1; TCRdb calls TRBD1, which cannot be checked without DNA. Germline V gene lookup returns CDR1 SGHTS and CDR2 YDEGEE. The CDR3 is made up of 14 amino acids. The CDR3 here is CASSLSGGVSEAFF.

The chain couples TRBV5-1 to TRBJ2-1; checking the TCRdb D call of TRBD2 is not possible without DNA. Germline CDR1 and CDR2: SGHRS and YFSETQ. The CDR3 is 16 residues long. This CDR3 reads CASSPDGRLSYNEQFF.

The chain joins TRBV5-1 to TRBJ1-2; TCRdb reports TRBD1, a call that lacks DNA to check it against. Germline CDR1 is SGHRS and CDR2 is YFSETQ. There are 14 residues in the CDR3. This CDR3 is CASSLGQGVGGYTF.

V usage is TRBV9 and J usage is TRBJ2-1; lacking DNA, the TRBD1 call made by TCRdb goes unchecked. The CDR3 runs to 12 residues. In germline, CDR1 is SGDLS, CDR2 YYNGEE. The CDR3 sequence is CASSWTGNEQFF.

The CDR3 protein is CASSLARTSAYEQYF. The genes are TRBV7-8 and TRBJ2-7; TCRdb picks TRBD2, but there is no DNA to check that call. Germline assignment: CDR1 SGHVS and CDR2 FQNEAQ. This CDR3 is built from 15 residues.

V usage is TRBV7-2 and J usage is TRBJ2-3; TCRdb reports TRBD1, a call that lacks DNA to check it against. The V gene's germline CDR1 is SGHTA and CDR2 FQGNSA. This CDR3 contains 15 residues. CDR3 region: CASSLGGQHTDTQYF.

This chain joins TRBV29-1 and TRBJ2-7; TCRdb's D call, TRBD1, is unchecked because there is no DNA. The CDR3 covers 13 residues. Germline CDR1 is SQVTM and CDR2 is ANQGSEA. The CDR3 reads CSVPRTGGSEQYF.